This T cell receptor (beta chain) was recorded in a study of T-cell memory formation after mild COVID-19. Study as a whole: Clusters were largely donor specific.

The germline V gene has CDR1 GTSNPN and CDR2 SVGIG (reference sequence). V shed 1 base, J shed 8 bases, and the junction held 3 bases outside the gene matches. This CDR3 has 12 residues. Points on this clonotype: The antigen remains unidentified.

Constant-segment-primed 5'RACE gave TCR alpha and TCR beta cDNA libraries with sample barcodes and UMIs. TCRdb called the 5' RACE reads again in MiXCR, with one record for every CDR3 protein. The profile shows hundreds of thousands of distinct CDR3 sequences, less than 25% of them singletons. The study, taken as a whole, reports: What remained unconfirmed was the SARS-CoV-2 specificity of second-wave clones peaking on day 37. From day 15 to 85, contracting clones were balanced between CD4 and CD8, whereas later expanders leaned toward CD4+.

Sequencing input: PBMCs or a T cell subset sorted from them (not recorded which). This clonotype originated in an adult woman who had mild COVID-19 (a few samples of this study predate the infection). Cell type and time point are not known. This chain connects TRBV30 to TRBJ1-2, with 8 bases identical to TRBD1. CDR3 coding DNA: TGTGCCTGGAGTGGACAGGGGAGAGGCTACACCTTC. Its protein is CAWSGQGRGYTF.